These 7 T cell receptor beta chains came from one sample sequenced in a study of blood T cell repertoires in COVID-19. The data were produced by immunoSEQ multiplex PCR, yet TCRdb's version contains in-frame clones alone and is incomplete. The sample yields a few hundred thousand clones, approximately 86% seen once. Sequenced material: peripheral blood. These receptors all stem from a woman in her thirties with acute or convalescent COVID-19.

The chain carries TRBV7-2 and TRBJ2-3, with TRBD2 matching over 12 bases. Germline lookup yields CDR1 SGHTA and CDR2 FQGNSA. The CDR3 loop spans 17 amino acids. V lost 5 bases to trimming and J lost 3 bases; unmatched junction nucleotides: 9. The CDR3 nucleotides read TGTGCCAGCAGCCTAAGGACTAGCGGGACCTCAACAGATACGCAGTATTTT. Its protein is CASSLRTSGTSTDTQYF.

This rearrangement joins TRBV7-3 to TRBJ2-3; possible D gene TRBD1, 5 bases. This CDR3 comprises 14 residues. The V end was cut by 2 bases, the J end by 6 bases, with 12 bases between. Per germline, CDR1 SGHTA and CDR2 FQGTGA. The DNA of the CDR3 is TGTGCCAGCAGCTTAGCAGGGTCCTTCGATACGCAGTATTTT. This translates into CASSLAGSFDTQYF.

The rearrangement uses TRBV11-3 and TRBJ2-5; maybe TRBD1 (5 bases). The CDR3 consists of 16 residues. Germline values: CDR1 SGHNT, CDR2 YENEEA. The V gene lost 2 bases and the J gene lost 2 bases, with 15 bases spanning the gap. Here the CDR3 DNA reads TGTGCCAGCAGCTTAACCAGGGAAATTCGACAAGAGACCCAGTACTTC. Translation gives CASSLTREIRQETQYF.

This sequence joins TRBV6-2 or TRBV6-3 and TRBJ1-2, with D perhaps TRBD1 (6 bases). The CDR3 is 14 amino acids. V shed 5 bases and J shed 7 bases, with 17 bases lying between them. Germline CDR1 is MNHEY and CDR2 is SVGEGT. In nucleotides, the CDR3 is TGTGCCAGCAGTCTACCGGGACACCGTCTTGGCTACACCTTC. This encodes CASSLPGHRLGYTF.

This rearrangement joins TRBV12-2 to TRBJ2-5; the table's D gene call, TRBD2, was not cross checked with the DNA. TRBV12-2 corresponds to a pseudogene. This CDR3 comprises 17 residues. Here the CDR3 DNA reads TGTGCAAGTCGCTTAAAGAAAAGGGGACTAGCGAAAGAGACCCAGTACTTC. Protein: CASRLKKRGLAKETQYF.

This sequence joins TRBV7-2 and TRBJ1-2, with 11 bases identical to TRBD1. Trimming took 5 bases from V and 4 from J; bases not matched to a gene: 3. Germline V CDR1 and CDR2: SGHTA, FQGNSA. CDR3 length: 14 amino acids. CDR3 sequence (DNA): TGTGCCAGCAGCGGGACAGGGGGACGCTATGGCTACACCTTC. Protein sequence: CASSGTGGRYGYTF.

The chain links TRBV15 to TRBJ2-4, with 12 bases aligning to TRBD2. The junction had 6 bases not matched to a gene; V was cut back by 1 base and J by 8 bases. This CDR3 has 16 amino acids. The germline gives CDR1 LNHNV, CDR2 YYDKDF (reference sequence). The CDR3 region has the DNA TGTGCCACCAGCAGAGCTCTAGCGGGAGGGGAGGACATTCAGTACTTC. Residues: CATSRALAGGEDIQYF.